This TCR beta chain emerged from a study of human T cells and chemical hapten exposure. The time point was: pre-sensitization, week 0. Treatment of the sample: therapeutic diphenylcyclopropenone sensitization with weekly scalp DPC. Every donor had alopecia and was 18 to 70 years old; all were suitable for DPC. One entry per CDR3 protein results from TCRdb running MiXCR on the RACE reads. The sample has under 200,000 distinct CDR3 sequences; approximately 31% are singletons. In its sample, this clonotype was seen a few times. Antigen: not known. Findings and limits, study-wide: Counts of TCRs expanded at PT1 correlated positively with patch test score.

V was clipped by 6 bases and J by 5 bases; unmatched bases: 3. CDR1 is WSHSY and CDR2 is SAAADI in the germline V gene. The CDR3 has 13 amino acids. Sequenced here: whole blood, sampled in connection with sensitization to the hapten diphenylcyclopropenone (DPC). The chain combines TRBV10-2 with TRBJ2-2, with 7 bases fitting TRBD1. The source is a woman aged 30 to 39 with alopecia areata. Some clones in this sample may be carry-over from other donors' samples. CDR3 in amino acids: CASSDRVTGELFF. CDR3 nucleotide sequence: TGCGCCAGCAGCGACAGGGTGACCGGGGAGCTGTTTTTT.